This paragraph reports one T cell receptor (beta chain). What it binds is not known. The data were taken from a study of vaccination and CD4 T cells after COVID-19. Whole-study results and caveats: Reactive clonotype counts went from median roughly 19 after infection to a few dozen after vaccination, nonsignificantly.

Trimming removed 1 base at V and 4 bases at J, with 10 bases between. Germline V gene lookup returns CDR1 MDHEN and CDR2 SYDVKM. This CDR3 comprises 14 residues. Documented treatment: roughly 10-day PBMC culture with coronavirus spike peptide pools or control peptides (ViraFEST assay). Peptide pools at around 9.2 ug/ml and IL-2 at 10 IU/ml were added to cultures of some 1.9 million PBMCs per well. After 10 days of culture, CD4+ T cells were negatively selected. Sequencing of DNA taken from cultured CD4+ T cells relied on the Oncomine TCR Beta short-read assay. Scientists extracted genomic DNA from CD4+ T cells grown in culture. TCRdb re-called the PCR reads with MiXCR, one entry per CDR3 protein. The sample yields 12,000 or so distinct CDR3 sequences, roughly 74% seen once.

The genes are TRBV28 and TRBJ1-2, with D hard to call. The sample consisted of CD4+ T cells from blood, cultured in vitro. The sequence was obtained from a human donor who had recovered from COVID-19. Here the CDR3 DNA reads TGTGCCAGCAGTTTATCGGGCAGTCCCTATGGCTACACCTTC. Its translation is CASSLSGSPYGYTF.